The entry below describes one TCR beta chain. Its specific antigen is unknown. Nothing much larger sits one base from this clone, and base qualities are not available. Systemically healthy Caucasian individuals from Russia, over 30 in total and aged about 6 to 100 years, were included as donors. Each donor gave roughly 11 milliliters of peripheral blood, drawn into EDTA-treated Vacutainer tubes. Ficoll-Paque density-gradient centrifugation was used to isolate PBMCs, with at least 6 million per sample. Total RNA, at least 6 micrograms per sample, was extracted from PBMCs with Trizol reagent. For every donor, flow cytometry on a PBMC aliquot measured the percentage of naive CD45RAhigh/CD27high T cells. Trimming removed 6 bases from V and 0 bases from J, leaving 12 bases between the germline ends. The CDR3 has 15 amino acids, counting the end cysteine and phenylalanine. The retained sequence is limited to the CDR3, 45 bases, with the frame set at the first base. CDR1 and CDR2 were assigned from the germline V gene as MGHDK and SYGVNS.

This sample is part of a study of blood T cells in healthy people across ages (dated by TCRdb to between 2015 and 2017). Regarding the complete study: In model experiments, roughly one uniquely barcoded TCR beta cDNA molecule per two T cells was captured by template switching. Age-related changes in TCR beta repertoire diversity were measured in the study by deep sequencing normalized with unique cDNA molecular identifiers. Four age groups were formed from the donors: young (average approximately 17 years), middle-aged (roughly 38), aged (more than 55) and long-lived (less than 85). Donors of different ages were randomly distributed across sequencing lanes to avoid experimental bias. For two donors (one aged 18 to 30 and one aged 80 or older), the study analyzed two additional independent replicas of 1 million unique cDNA reads from the same blood draw. Beyond this particular receptor, the publication reports: Because donor CMV infection status was unknown, age-related changes in expanded clonotypes were potentially confounded. Conclusive comparison of naive and antigen-experienced compartments was prevented by the profiling of bulk unsorted PBMCs. Total diversity estimates from one million sequenced T cells were considered lower bounds and underestimates. Compared with the aged group, the long-lived group had more naive CD4+ T cells, fewer expanded clones and increased TCR diversity, a pattern suggesting age selection. There was a strong correlation between observed TCR beta diversity and the percentage of naive T cells measured by flow cytometry. As age increased, observed TCR beta diversity per million T cells dropped in a roughly linear way, and a significant reduction was already evident by age roughly 36.

Libraries came from 5' RACE. Sequencing instrument: Illumina HiSeq 2500. A second roughly 6 to 12 cycle PCR used a sample-barcoded 5' primer and a J-beta primer mix. Each TCR beta cDNA molecule received a unique molecular identifier from a template-switch 5' adaptor carrying 12 random nucleotides. Each sample yielded at least 3 million CDR3-containing paired-end reads. First-strand cDNA was synthesized from all RNA with the Mint cDNA synthesis kit, primed by a TRBC-specific oligonucleotide. Following uracil-DNA glycosylase treatment, all cDNA underwent a first 18-cycle PCR with the universal primers M1SS and BC2_uni_R. The original methods were these. Each sample was normalized by randomly selecting 1 million high-quality reads, each carrying a distinct molecular identifier. Instead of being binned into consensus sequences, reads that shared molecular identifiers were thrown out. MiTCR, set to a Q25 quality threshold and the strictest error-elimination algorithm, was used for CDR3 identification, clonotype clustering and error correction. A nonparametric unseen species model with Euler transformation was used to estimate lower-bound total TCR beta diversity. TCRdb handled the public reads itself, with Q25 trimming in fastp and clone calling in MiXCR, and kept productive beta chains. CDR3 protein duplicates are merged, each entry listing the most common genes and DNA. Here the V and J calls rest on TCRdb's processing, not on the authors' analysis. The sample data list 890,000 or so distinct CDR3 sequences, and less than 80% of these were observed just once. The ten largest clones represent about 27% of the sample.

Sequenced material: blood. The chain joins TRBV25-1 to TRBJ2-1; no D gene call is confident. This TCR was sampled from a man between 25 and 39 years old in good health. Here is the DNA: TGTGCCAGCAGCGACGACCGCCTCTCCTACAATGAGCAGTTCTTC. Protein translation: CASSDDRLSYNEQFF.